These 27 T cell receptor beta chains originate from one sample sequenced in a study of patients and donors after allogeneic stem cell transplantation. Each CDR3 protein gets one entry after TCRdb re-called the RT-PCR reads with MiXCR. The data hold roughly 960,000 distinct CDR3 sequences, with about 20% observed a single time. Sequencing used blood, either unsorted or a sorted T cell fraction (not recorded which). These receptors were collected from a human donor who was either an allogeneic HSCT recipient or a stem cell or donor lymphocyte infusion donor (not recorded which). It is not recorded whose cells these are; they may come from a transplant donor.

This clonotype was found a few times. The chain is built from TRBV4-1 and TRBJ1-1; no firm D call. The CDR3 loop spans 15 amino acids. Trimming stripped 1 base from V and 1 base from J, with 10 bases between. Germline loops: CDR1 MGHRA, CDR2 YSYEKL. The CDR3 nucleotides read TGCGCCAGCAGCCAAGTAGAGGGAACGAACACTGAAGCTTTCTTT. Its translation: CASSQVEGTNTEAFF.

This chain uses TRBV20-1 with TRBJ1-3, with 8 nucleotides matching TRBD1. The germline gives CDR1 DFQATT, CDR2 SNEGSKA (reference sequence). The CDR3 covers 21 residues. Losses at the gene ends were 4 bases for V and 0 bases for J; bases not matched to a gene: 23. The CDR3 is CSAKEYPDRAGGPSSGNTIYF. The CDR3 coding sequence is TGCAGTGCTAAAGAATACCCCGACAGGGCAGGGGGCCCAAGCTCTGGAAACACCATATATTTT.

This clonotype appeared a few times. The genes are TRBV12-3 or TRBV12-4 and TRBJ2-7, with 9 bases matching TRBD2. The CDR3 length is 15 residues. With 8 bases clipped from V and 6 bases from J, the junction kept 14 bases outside the gene matches. The CDR3 reads CASALSAGGPSEQYF. CDR3 nucleotide sequence: TGTGCCAGCGCTCTGTCGGCGGGAGGGCCTTCCGAGCAGTACTTC.

This clonotype was observed a handful of times. The rearrangement links TRBV12-3 or TRBV12-4 to TRBJ1-2; D unresolved. V was cut by 5 bases and J by 9 bases, with 16 bases left in between. The CDR3 extends over 13 amino acids. The CDR3 spells CASSPRPAGSYTF. In DNA, the CDR3 is TGTGCCAGCAGTCCTAGACCGGCCGGCAGCTACACCTTC.

This clonotype was detected a few times. The CDR3 coding sequence is TGTGCCAGCAGTTCCGCGGGGGGGGTCAACTTTGATACGCAGTATTTT. It translates to CASSSAGGVNFDTQYF. V and J are TRBV28 and TRBJ2-3; TRBD2 matches at 9 bases. CDR3 length equals 16 residues. V trimming: 4 bases; J trimming: 6 bases; junction bases outside the gene matches: 11. Germline V lookup: CDR1 MDHEN, CDR2 SYDVKM.

This clonotype has only a few counts. The chain combines TRBV19 with TRBJ2-1; 10 nucleotides match TRBD2. The CDR3 is 16 residues long. The J segment lost 9 bases and the V segment lost 7 bases, leaving 15 bases of the junction unmatched. Per the germline V gene, CDR1 is LNHDA and CDR2 is SQIVND (reference sequence). CDR3 sequence reads: CASTPPGIAGGSEQFF. The CDR3 DNA is TGTGCCAGTACCCCTCCGGGGATAGCGGGGGGCAGTGAGCAGTTCTTC.

This chain connects TRBV4-3 to TRBJ1-3, with a tentative D call TRBD1 (6 bases). The CDR3 extends over 16 amino acids. Germline CDR1 LGHNA, CDR2 YSLEER. V lost 1 base and J lost 5, with 15 bases in between. The CDR3, as DNA: TGCGCCAGCAGCCAAGTTCGGGGGGCGCGTAGAAACACCATATATTTT. It encodes CASSQVRGARRNTIYF.

J is TRBJ1-2 and V is TRBV12-3 or TRBV12-4, with 7 bases matching TRBD1. The junction had 9 bases not matched to a gene; V was cut back by 6 bases and J by 5 bases. This CDR3 has 14 residues. CDR3 DNA sequence: TGTGCCAGCAGGCCGACAGGGTCTGTTTATGGCTACACCTTC. Amino acid sequence: CASRPTGSVYGYTF.

This clonotype was picked up a small number of times. The rearrangement joins TRBV5-6 to TRBJ2-1; D remains unclear. V lost 0 bases to trimming and J lost 2 bases, with 9 bases between them. Germline values: CDR1 SGHDT, CDR2 YYEEEE. The CDR3 loop spans 15 amino acids. CDR3 nucleotide sequence: TGTGCCAGCAGCTTGGGGCCGATTCCCTACAATGAGCAGTTCTTC. Translating it yields CASSLGPIPYNEQFF. The full variable domain, with the rest looked up from reference TRBV5-6 and TRBJ2-1, is DAGVTQSPTHLIKTRGQQVTLRCSPKSGHDTVSWYQQALGQGPQFIFQYYEEEERQRGNFPDRFSGHQFPNYSSELNVNALLLGDSALYLCASSLGPIPYNEQFFGPGTRLTVL.

This clonotype was seen repeatedly, ten times or more. The CDR3 sequence is CASSYSGSGNTIYF. As DNA, the CDR3 is TGTGCCAGCAGTTACTCCGGCTCTGGAAACACCATATATTTT. This chain links TRBV6-5 with TRBJ1-3; D unresolved. Looked up from germline, CDR1 is MNHEY and CDR2 is SVGAGI. V gave up 0 bases and J gave up 0 bases, with 3 bases separating them. The CDR3 has 14 residues.

The sample holds a few counts of this clonotype. Since a much larger clone is just one base distant, this may be a read error. The chain employs TRBV12-3 or TRBV12-4 and TRBJ1-2; D unclear. V was trimmed by 3 bases and J by 2 bases, leaving 7 bases between them. The CDR3 spans 13 residues. CDR3 in amino acids: CASSFPENYGYTF. CDR3 nucleotide sequence: TGTGCCAGCAGTTTTCCGGAAAACTATGGCTACACCTTC.

This clonotype was counted ten times or more. The rearrangement uses TRBV6-5 and TRBJ2-1; D unclear. V was cut by 1 base and J by 4 bases, with 23 bases left in between. The CDR3 extends over 19 amino acids. Germline V CDR1 and CDR2: MNHEY, SVGAGI. The CDR3 sequence: CASSYFFRAQGKLYNEQFF. CDR3 sequence (DNA): TGTGCCAGCAGTTACTTTTTCCGGGCCCAAGGTAAACTGTACAATGAGCAGTTCTTC.

This clonotype was observed at least ten times. This chain links TRBV10-3 with TRBJ1-1; no firm D call. The V end was cut by 6 bases, the J end by 0 bases, with 8 bases between. Germline V gene data show CDR1 as ENHRY and CDR2 as SYGVKD. The CDR3 is made up of 13 amino acids. The chain's CDR3 is CAISGWMNTEAFF. CDR3 DNA: TGTGCCATCAGCGGTTGGATGAACACTGAAGCTTTCTTT.

This clonotype was seen many times. The rearrangement joins TRBV7-2 to TRBJ1-6, with 7 bases that match TRBD1. After removal of 3 bases from V and 5 bases from J, the junction contained 7 bases not matched to a gene. From germline, CDR1 is SGHTA and CDR2 FQGNSA. The CDR3 spans 16 residues. The DNA for the CDR3 is TGTGCCAGCAGCTTTTGGACAGGCTCGAATAATTCACCCCTCCACTTT. Translation: CASSFWTGSNNSPLHF.

This clonotype was observed a handful of times. CDR3 region: CSATGRQGGEYEQYF. The DNA for the CDR3 is TGCAGTGCTACCGGCCGACAGGGGGGGGAGTACGAGCAGTACTTC. The rearrangement joins TRBV20-1 to TRBJ2-7; 9 bases are shared with TRBD1. The germline V gene has CDR1 DFQATT and CDR2 SNEGSKA (reference sequence). CDR3 size: 15 residues. The J segment lost 4 bases and the V segment lost 4 bases, leaving 11 bases of the junction unmatched.

The chain combines TRBV6-2 or TRBV6-3 with TRBJ2-7; the match to TRBD1 covers 8 bases. The CDR3 loop spans 16 amino acids. From germline, CDR1 is MNHEY and CDR2 SVGEGT. V was clipped by 5 bases and J by 0 bases; unmatched bases: 9. In DNA, the CDR3 is TGTGCCAGCAGTGACCCCAGGGGGCCCAGCTCCTACGAGCAGTACTTC. This gives the protein CASSDPRGPSSYEQYF.

V is TRBV28 and J is TRBJ1-5, with D perhaps TRBD1 (5 bases). This CDR3 is built from 13 residues. Per germline, CDR1 MDHEN and CDR2 SYDVKM. V lost 6 bases to trimming and J lost 9 bases, with 15 bases between them. In DNA, the CDR3 is TGTGCCAGCAGCCCAGGGTTATGGAGGCCCCAGCATTTT. Protein product: CASSPGLWRPQHF.

This clonotype was recorded a few times. This chain joins TRBV21-1 and TRBJ2-3; TRBD2, the table's D call, lacks a check against the DNA. TRBV21-1 constitutes a pseudogene. The CDR3 covers 17 residues. The CDR3 loop is CASTGEWRLAGGDTQYF. Here the CDR3 DNA reads TGTGCCAGCACCGGGGAGTGGCGACTAGCGGGGGGAGATACGCAGTATTTT.

The chain joins TRBV5-1 to TRBJ1-1; maybe TRBD1 (5 bases). This CDR3 has 15 residues. Germline V gene lookup returns CDR1 SGHRS and CDR2 YFSETQ. The germline V and J ends were trimmed by 2 bases and 1 base, with 12 bases remaining between them. CDR3 residues: CASSFLAGGNTEAFF. CDR3 bases: TGCGCCAGCAGCTTTTTGGCTGGGGGGAACACTGAAGCTTTCTTT.

CDR3 DNA: TGTGCCAGCAGACACGGACAGGGGGGTTCGGGAAACACCATATATTTT. Its translation: CASRHGQGGSGNTIYF. V gene TRBV6-1 combines with J gene TRBJ1-3, with 10 bases matching TRBD1. After removal of 6 bases from V and 4 bases from J, the junction contained 9 bases not matched to a gene. The CDR3 is 16 residues long. Germline V gives CDR1 MNHNS, CDR2 SASEGT.

The rearrangement joins TRBV4-3 to TRBJ1-1; D ambiguous. The CDR3 sequence is 13 residues long. The germline V gene has CDR1 LGHNA and CDR2 YSLEER. Trimming left V 6 bases short and J 1 base short, with 9 bases between. The CDR3: CASSHDANTEAFF. The CDR3 DNA is TGCGCCAGCAGTCACGACGCGAACACTGAAGCTTTCTTT.

V gene TRBV20-1 combines with J gene TRBJ1-1, with TRBD1 as a possible D gene (5 bases). Trimming cost V 3 bases and J 5 bases, with 13 bases left between them. This CDR3 contains 13 residues. Germline lookup yields CDR1 DFQATT and CDR2 SNEGSKA (reference sequence). The CDR3 nucleotides read TGCAGTGCTAGCCGAGGGACCGGGACTGAAGCTTTCTTT. This encodes CSASRGTGTEAFF.

This clonotype was seen more than once but under ten times. The V and J genes are TRBV4-1 and TRBJ1-6; D is possibly TRBD1 (5 bases). With 0 bases removed from V and 7 bases from J, the gap between germline ends came to 10 bases. The CDR3 sequence is 15 residues long. Germline V gene sequence: CDR1 MGHRA, CDR2 YSYEKL. The CDR3 bases are TGCGCCAGCAGCCAAGAGGGGGAACCAAATTCACCCCTCCACTTT. Amino acid sequence: CASSQEGEPNSPLHF.

The J gene is TRBJ2-7, the V gene TRBV5-1; 7 bases line up with TRBD2. V was clipped by 2 bases and J by 6 bases; unmatched bases: 11. From germline, CDR1 is SGHRS and CDR2 YFSETQ. The CDR3 has 15 amino acids. This chain's CDR3 is CASSLRSGVLSEQYF. Written as DNA, the CDR3 is TGCGCCAGCAGCTTAAGGAGCGGGGTCCTTTCCGAGCAGTACTTC.

V gene TRBV20-1 combines with J gene TRBJ2-7, with no clear D. V lost 4 bases and J lost 2, with 12 bases in between. Germline V gene lookup returns CDR1 DFQATT and CDR2 SNEGSKA (reference sequence). CDR3 length: 13 amino acids. The CDR3 spells CSATVGSPYEQYF. CDR3 sequence (DNA): TGCAGTGCTACCGTTGGCTCCCCCTACGAGCAGTACTTC.

The genes are TRBV6-1 and TRBJ2-3; D is possibly TRBD2 (7 bases). Per germline, CDR1 MNHNS and CDR2 SASEGT. Trimming cost V 6 bases and J 6 bases, with 19 bases left between them. CDR3 length equals 15 residues. This chain's CDR3 is CASRLLGGPKDTQYF. Written as DNA, the CDR3 is TGTGCCAGCAGACTACTCGGGGGGCCCAAGGATACGCAGTATTTT.

The rearrangement links TRBV7-2 to TRBJ2-1; D tentatively fits TRBD1 or TRBD2 (5 bases each). The CDR3 totals 15 residues. V shed 0 bases and J shed 7 bases, with 13 bases lying between them. In germline, CDR1 is SGHTA, CDR2 FQGNSA. The CDR3 sequence is CASSLAGAGSNEQFF. The CDR3 DNA follows: TGTGCCAGCAGCTTAGCAGGGGCAGGGAGTAATGAGCAGTTCTTC. Together with reference TRBV7-2 and TRBJ2-1, the CDR3 gives the full variable domain: GAGVSQSPSNKVTEKGKDVELRCDPISGHTALYWYRQSLGQGLEFLIYFQGNSAPDKSGLPSDRFSAERTGGSVSTLTIQRTQQEDSAVYLCASSLAGAGSNEQFFGPGTRLTVL.